This T cell receptor beta chain stems from a study of CD8 T cells in ankylosing spondylitis. Broader study findings: Reportedly, disease-linked clones are significantly enriched in ankylosing spondylitis patients' matched synovial fluid.

TCRdb recomputed calls from the 5' RACE reads with MiXCR, one row per CDR3 protein. Among fewer than 350,000 distinct CDR3 sequences listed, 9.5% to 13% were seen once. This clonotype was seen many times. Antigen: not known. The CDR3 consists of 13 residues. V lost 4 bases, J lost 7 bases, and 13 bases lay in between. CDR1 is MDHEN and CDR2 is SYDVKM in the germline V gene. The sequencing sample was made of blood, either unsorted or a sorted T cell fraction (not recorded which). The TCR comes from a female donor with ankylosing spondylitis or in good health (not recorded which). The J gene is TRBJ1-2, the V gene TRBV28; tentative D call: TRBD1 (5 bases). The CDR3 coding sequence is TGTGCCAGCAGTTCGGGTCTTAGGGGTGGCTACACCTTC. This encodes CASSSGLRGGYTF.